This T cell receptor (beta chain) comes out of a study of T cell responses to AZD1222 COVID-19 vaccine. Measured with immunoSEQ multiplex PCR; TCRdb has only the in-frame clones, and not every one. The table has under 150,000 clones, around nine tenths seen once. CDR1 is MGHRA, CDR2 YSYEKL, per germline. V lost 4 bases to trimming and J lost 8 bases, with 14 bases between them. CDR3 length: 14 amino acids. This chain uses TRBV4-1 with TRBJ1-4; D is possibly TRBD1 (5 bases). The sample in question was peripheral blood, obtained on day 0 of AZD1222 vaccination. This TCR came from an adult in good health. CDR3 bases: TGCGCCAGCAGCCGTAAAGGGGAGAGGGAAAAACTGTTTTTT. Residues: CASSRKGEREKLFF.